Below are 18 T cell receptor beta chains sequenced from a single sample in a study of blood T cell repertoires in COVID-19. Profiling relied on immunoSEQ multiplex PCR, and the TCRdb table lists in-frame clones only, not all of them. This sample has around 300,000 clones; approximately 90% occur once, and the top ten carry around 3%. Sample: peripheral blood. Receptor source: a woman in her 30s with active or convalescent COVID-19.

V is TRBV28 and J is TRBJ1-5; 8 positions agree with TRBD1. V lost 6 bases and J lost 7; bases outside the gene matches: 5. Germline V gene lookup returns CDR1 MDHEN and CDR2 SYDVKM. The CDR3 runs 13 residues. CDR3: CASRPGGGQPQHF. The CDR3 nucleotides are TGTGCCAGCAGGCCAGGGGGCGGACAGCCCCAGCATTTT.

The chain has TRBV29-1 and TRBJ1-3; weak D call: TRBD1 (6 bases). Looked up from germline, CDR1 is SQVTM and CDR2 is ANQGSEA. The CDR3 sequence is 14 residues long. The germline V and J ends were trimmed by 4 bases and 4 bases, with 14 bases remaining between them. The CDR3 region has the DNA TGCAGCGTTGTAGCCTCAGGGGTAGGAAACACCATATATTTT. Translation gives CSVVASGVGNTIYF.

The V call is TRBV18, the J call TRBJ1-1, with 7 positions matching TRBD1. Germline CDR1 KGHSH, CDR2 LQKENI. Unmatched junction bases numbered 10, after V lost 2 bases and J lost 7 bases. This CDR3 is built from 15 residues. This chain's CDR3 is CASSPNTGDLGEAFF. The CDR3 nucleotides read TGTGCCAGCTCACCAAATACAGGGGATCTGGGTGAAGCTTTCTTT.

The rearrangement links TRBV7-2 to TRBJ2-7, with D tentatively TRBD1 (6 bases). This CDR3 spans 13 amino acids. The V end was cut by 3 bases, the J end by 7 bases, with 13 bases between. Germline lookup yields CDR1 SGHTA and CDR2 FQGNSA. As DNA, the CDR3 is TGTGCCAGCAGCTTTTCAGGGGCTAAAGAGCAGTACTTC. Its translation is CASSFSGAKEQYF.

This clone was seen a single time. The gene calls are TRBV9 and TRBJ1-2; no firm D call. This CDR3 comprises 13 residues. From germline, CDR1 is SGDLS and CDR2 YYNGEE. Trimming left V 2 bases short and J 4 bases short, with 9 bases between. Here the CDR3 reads CASSVSGSYGYTF. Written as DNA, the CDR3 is TGTGCCAGCAGCGTCTCCGGGAGCTATGGCTACACCTTC.

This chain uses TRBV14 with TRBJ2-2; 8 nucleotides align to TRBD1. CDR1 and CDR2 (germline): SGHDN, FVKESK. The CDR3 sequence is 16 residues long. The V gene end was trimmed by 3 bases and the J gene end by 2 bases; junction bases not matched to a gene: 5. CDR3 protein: CASSQRTGRNTGELFF. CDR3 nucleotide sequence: TGTGCCAGCAGCCAGAGGACAGGGAGAAACACCGGGGAGCTGTTTTTT.

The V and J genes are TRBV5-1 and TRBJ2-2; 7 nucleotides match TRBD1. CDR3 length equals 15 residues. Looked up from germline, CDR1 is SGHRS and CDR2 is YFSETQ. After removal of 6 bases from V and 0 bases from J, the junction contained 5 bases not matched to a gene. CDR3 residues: CASMGTASNTGELFF. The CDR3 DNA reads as TGCGCCAGCATGGGGACAGCATCGAACACCGGGGAGCTGTTTTTT.

CDR3: CSVEGSGIIQETQYF. The CDR3 coding sequence is TGCAGCGTTGAAGGTTCGGGGATTATCCAAGAGACCCAGTACTTC. The rearrangement uses TRBV29-1 and TRBJ2-5; D is perhaps TRBD2 (5 bases). Germline assignment: CDR1 SQVTM and CDR2 ANQGSEA. V was clipped by 1 base and J by 1 base, with 13 bases between them. This CDR3 is built from 15 residues.

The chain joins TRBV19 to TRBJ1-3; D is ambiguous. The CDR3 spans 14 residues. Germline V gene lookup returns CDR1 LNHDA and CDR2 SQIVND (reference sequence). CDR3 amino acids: CASQRMGLENTIYF. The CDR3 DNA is TGTGCATCTCAACGGATGGGCCTGGAAAACACCATATATTTT.

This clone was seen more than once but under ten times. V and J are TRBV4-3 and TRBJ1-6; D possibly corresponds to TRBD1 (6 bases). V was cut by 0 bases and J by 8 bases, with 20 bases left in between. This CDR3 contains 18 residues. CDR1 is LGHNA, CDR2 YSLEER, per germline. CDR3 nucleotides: TGCGCCAGCAGCCAAGATAGTATAGGTTACAGGGAAGATTCACCCCTCCACTTT. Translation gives CASSQDSIGYREDSPLHF.

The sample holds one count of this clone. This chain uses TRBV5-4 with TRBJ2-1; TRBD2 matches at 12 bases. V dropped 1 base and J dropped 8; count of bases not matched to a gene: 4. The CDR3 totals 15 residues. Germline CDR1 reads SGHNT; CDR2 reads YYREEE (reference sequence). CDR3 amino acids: CASSLRLAGAHEQFF. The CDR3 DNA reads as TGTGCCAGCAGCTTGAGACTAGCGGGGGCCCATGAGCAGTTCTTC.

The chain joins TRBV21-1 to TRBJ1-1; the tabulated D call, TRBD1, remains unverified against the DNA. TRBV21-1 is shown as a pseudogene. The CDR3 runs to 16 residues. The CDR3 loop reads CASSKAPRQQDTEAFF. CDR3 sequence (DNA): TGTGCCAGCAGCAAAGCTCCCAGGCAACAGGACACTGAAGCTTTCTTT.

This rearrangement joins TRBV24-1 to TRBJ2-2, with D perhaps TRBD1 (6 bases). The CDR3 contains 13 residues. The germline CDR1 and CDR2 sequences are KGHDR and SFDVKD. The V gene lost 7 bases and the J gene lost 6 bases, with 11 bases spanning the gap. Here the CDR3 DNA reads TGTGCCACCAGGAGATCAGGGGCCGGGGAGCTGTTTTTT. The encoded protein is CATRRSGAGELFF.

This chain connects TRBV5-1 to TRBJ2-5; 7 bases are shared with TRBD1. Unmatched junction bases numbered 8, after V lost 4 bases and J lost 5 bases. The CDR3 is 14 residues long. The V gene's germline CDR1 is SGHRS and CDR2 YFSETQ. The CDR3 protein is CASSPIGGWETQYF. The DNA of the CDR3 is TGCGCCAGCAGCCCCATAGGGGGCTGGGAGACCCAGTACTTC.

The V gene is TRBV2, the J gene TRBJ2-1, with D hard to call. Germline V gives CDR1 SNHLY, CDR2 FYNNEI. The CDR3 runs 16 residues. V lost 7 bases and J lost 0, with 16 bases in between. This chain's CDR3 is CASTQKELSSYNEQFF. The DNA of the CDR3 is TGTGCCAGCACCCAAAAAGAGCTGAGCTCCTACAATGAGCAGTTCTTC.

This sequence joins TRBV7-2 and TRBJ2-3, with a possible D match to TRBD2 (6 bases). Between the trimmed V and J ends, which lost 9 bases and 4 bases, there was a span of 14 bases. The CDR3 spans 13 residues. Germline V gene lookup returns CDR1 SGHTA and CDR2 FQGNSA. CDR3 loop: CASLRWDSDTQYF. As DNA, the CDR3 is TGTGCCAGTTTGCGATGGGACTCAGATACGCAGTATTTT.

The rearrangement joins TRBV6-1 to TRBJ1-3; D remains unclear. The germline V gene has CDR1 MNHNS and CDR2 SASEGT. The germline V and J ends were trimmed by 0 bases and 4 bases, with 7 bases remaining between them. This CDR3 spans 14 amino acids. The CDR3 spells CASSEATAGNTIYF. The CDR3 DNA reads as TGTGCCAGCAGTGAAGCAACAGCCGGAAACACCATATATTTT.

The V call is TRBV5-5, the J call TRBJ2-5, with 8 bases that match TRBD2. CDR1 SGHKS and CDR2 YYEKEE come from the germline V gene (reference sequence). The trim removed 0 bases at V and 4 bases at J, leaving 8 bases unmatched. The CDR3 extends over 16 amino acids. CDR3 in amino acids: CASSLEVGGATETQYF. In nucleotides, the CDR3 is TGTGCCAGCAGCTTGGAGGTCGGGGGGGCAACAGAGACCCAGTACTTC.